The 8 T cell receptor beta chains in this list originate from one sample, sequenced in a study of shared clonotypes between healthy human individuals. Sequencing was performed with immunoSEQ multiplex PCR; in TCRdb, only in-frame clones are kept and a portion is missing. The profile shows millions of clones, about 95% of them singletons. Naive CD8 cells comprised CD45RO-negative, CCR7-positively selected cells, excluding terminally differentiated effector memory CD45RA+ cells. The sample taken for sequencing was naive CD8+ T cells sorted from blood. The receptors here all came from a man between 18 and 29 years old in good health.

The chain combines TRBV14 with TRBJ2-7; 12 bases line up with TRBD2. V gave up 2 bases and J gave up 6 bases; unmatched junction bases: 2. The CDR3 sequence is 14 residues long. From germline, CDR1 is SGHDN and CDR2 FVKESK. CDR3 DNA: TGTGCCAGCAGCCAAAGACTAGCGGGAGTCGAGCAGTACTTC. Its protein is CASSQRLAGVEQYF.

The V call is TRBV2, the J call TRBJ2-2, with D unresolved. With 7 bases removed from V and 4 bases from J, the gap between germline ends came to 10 bases. Germline V CDR1 and CDR2: SNHLY, FYNNEI. This CDR3 is 13 amino acids long. As DNA, the CDR3 is TGTGCCAGCACATGGGATCGCACCGGGGAGCTGTTTTTT. Translating it yields CASTWDRTGELFF.

V is TRBV18 and J is TRBJ2-5, with D possibly TRBD1 on 6 matching bases. Per germline, CDR1 KGHSH and CDR2 LQKENI. Between the trimmed V and J ends, which lost 2 bases and 5 bases, there was a span of 15 bases. CDR3 length equals 15 residues. In nucleotides, the CDR3 is TGTGCCAGCTCACCATCAGGGGCCAGCCGGGAGACCCAGTACTTC. Protein sequence: CASSPSGASRETQYF.

This clone showed up just a few times. V and J are TRBV30 and TRBJ1-2, with a possible D match to TRBD1 (5 bases). Germline V gene lookup returns CDR1 GTSNPN and CDR2 SVGIG (reference sequence). This CDR3 region has 13 residues. Trimming stripped 0 bases from V and 3 bases from J, with 8 bases between. The CDR3 sequence: CAWSVRGDYGYTF. The CDR3 DNA is TGTGCCTGGAGTGTACGGGGGGACTATGGCTACACCTTC.

On this clone itself: Other DNA sequences of this sample code for an identical CDR3. V gene TRBV4-1 combines with J gene TRBJ2-1; 7 nucleotides align to TRBD2. With 1 base clipped from V and 2 bases from J, the junction kept 2 bases outside the gene matches. Per germline, CDR1 MGHRA and CDR2 YSYEKL. This CDR3 region has 15 residues. CDR3 nucleotide sequence: TGCGCCAGCAGCCAAGTAAGCGGGACCTACAATGAGCAGTTCTTC. Translation: CASSQVSGTYNEQFF.

V is TRBV29-1 and J is TRBJ2-1; D tentatively fits TRBD1 or TRBD2 (5 bases each). Germline V CDR1 and CDR2: SQVTM, ANQGSEA. Trimming took 1 base from V and 0 from J, leaving 10 bases between them. The CDR3 covers 15 residues. The CDR3 protein is CSVEVGVSSYNEQFF. Written as DNA, the CDR3 is TGCAGCGTTGAAGTGGGGGTAAGCTCCTACAATGAGCAGTTCTTC.

This chain joins TRBV19 and TRBJ2-7, with TRBD1 matching over 7 bases. J lost 1 base, V lost 1 base, and 13 bases had no gene match. The CDR3 totals 18 residues. The germline V gene has CDR1 LNHDA and CDR2 SQIVND (reference sequence). In nucleotides, the CDR3 is TGTGCCAGTAGTATAGGAACCCCGTTGTCAGGGGGATCCTACGAGCAGTACTTC. Protein sequence: CASSIGTPLSGGSYEQYF.

Regarding this clone: This sample includes further DNA sequences coding for the same CDR3. The chain combines TRBV27 with TRBJ1-3; D unresolved. The CDR3 length is 14 residues. V dropped 1 base and J dropped 1 base, with 5 bases sitting between them. Germline V gives CDR1 MNHEY, CDR2 SMNVEV (reference sequence). DNA of the CDR3: TGTGCCAGCAGTTTATTGGGATCTGGAAACACCATATATTTT. As protein: CASSLLGSGNTIYF.